The T cell receptor (beta chain) under discussion was sequenced for a study of cytomegalovirus exposure and HLA in healthy donors. In the study overall: In an earlier analysis, approximately 120 million unique TCR beta sequences were found from some 180 million T cells. Regarding the study as a whole: It was reportedly the case that the classifier diagnosed cytomegalovirus status with high specificity and sensitivity.

A note on this clone: Its cognate antigen is unknown.

V was clipped by 7 bases and J by 6 bases; unmatched bases: 7. The CDR3 totals 13 residues. Germline values: CDR1 LNHDA, CDR2 SQIVND (reference sequence). Each donor was nominally healthy when sampled (though unrecorded immune exposures were likely). PCR primers comprised 60 Vbeta and 13 Jbeta primers. The repertoire was sequenced with immunoSEQ multiplex PCR; TCRdb's copy has only in-frame clones and lacks some. This repertoire shows 100,000 or so clones, around three quarters found once; its top ten account for roughly 3.7%. Material: PBMCs. The TCR sequence derives from a female donor in good health and CMV-seropositive. The V gene is TRBV19, the J gene TRBJ1-1, with 8 bases aligning to TRBD1. This chain's CDR3 is CASTPTGVAEAFF. The CDR3 region has the DNA TGTGCCAGTACCCCGACAGGGGTGGCTGAAGCTTTCTTT. The full variable domain, with the rest looked up from reference TRBV19 and TRBJ1-1, is DGGITQSPKYLFRKEGQNVTLSCEQNLNHDAMYWYRQDPGQGLRLIYYSQIVNDFQKGDIAEGYSVSREKKESFPLTVTSAQKNPTAFYLCASTPTGVAEAFFGQGTRLTVV.